The sequence of this T cell receptor beta chain was determined in a study of T cells in Graves' hyperthyroidism and ophthalmopathy. Study as a whole: Specimen type is peripheral blood, collected at initial diagnosis prior to any treatment. Findings of the study overall: Researchers report that a 13 V-J model separated ophthalmopathy from stable hyperthyroidism.

Amplification targeted TCR beta CDR3 regions from RNA transcripts. The TCR CDR3 was amplified in a first-round RT-PCR using the HTBI primer set. TCRdb analysed the multiplex PCR reads with MiXCR anew, one entry per CDR3 protein. This table has a few hundred thousand distinct CDR3 sequences, 20% to 25% appearing once. J was trimmed by 11 bases and V by 3 bases; bases with no gene match: 3. Per the germline V gene, CDR1 is SEHNR and CDR2 is FQNEAQ (reference sequence). The CDR3 runs 13 residues. Pregnant or lactating patients were excluded, as were those with uncontrolled infection or other autoimmune disease. As regards this clonotype: Its cognate antigen is unknown.

The sequence derives from a man aged 25-45 years with Graves' ophthalmopathy. What was sequenced was blood. The rearrangement joins TRBV7-9 to TRBJ2-4; 11 bases are a match to TRBD1. The CDR3 region has the DNA TGTGCCAGCAGCTTTGGACAGGGGGCGTTTCAGTACTTC. Amino acids: CASSFGQGAFQYF.